This entry describes one T cell receptor beta chain. What it recognizes is unknown. Only in-frame clones appear in the TCRdb table, and some are missing; sequencing was by immunoSEQ multiplex PCR. The sample carries 50,000 to 65,000 clones, around 93% recorded once. The data were taken from a study of OX40 agonist ivuxolimab in advanced cancers. For the study at large: Eligibility rules accepted prior anti-PD-1, anti-PD-L1 or anti-CTLA-4 therapy, and around 43% had some. There were three patients with partial responses, one having hepatocellular carcinoma and two cutaneous melanoma. The study, taken as a whole, reports: Individuals who were partial responders at 0.1-3.0 mg/kg had clonal expansion that ranked among the lowest. At 0.1 to 3.0 mg/kg, clonal expansion of CD4+ and CD8+ blood T cells had occurred by week 6.

The germline V and J ends were trimmed by 6 bases and 3 bases, with 17 bases remaining between them. CDR1 is SQVTM, CDR2 ANQGSEA, per germline. This CDR3 is built from 14 residues. Sequencing was performed on CD4+ or CD8+ T cells sorted from blood, taken in a trial of the OX40 agonist ivuxolimab. This TCR was recovered from an adult with an advanced solid tumor such as melanoma, head and neck, liver or kidney cancer. The chain combines TRBV29-1 with TRBJ1-2; D may be TRBD1 (6 bases). The CDR3 reads CSVETGRGDYGYTF. The CDR3 nucleotides are TGCAGCGTGGAAACAGGGAGGGGGGACTATGGCTACACCTTC. Variable domain in full (rest from reference TRBV29-1 and TRBJ1-2): SAVISQKPSRDICQRGTSLTIQCQVDSQVTMMFWYRQQPGQSLTLIATANQGSEATYESGFVIDKFPISRPNLTFSTLTVSNMSPEDSSIYLCSVETGRGDYGYTFGSGTRLTVV.